The sequence of this TCR beta chain was determined in a study of cytotoxic CD8 clonotypes in ibrutinib-treated CLL. Study summary: Ten to eleven relapsed/refractory, roughly 15 treatment-naive; roughly 18 IGHV unmutated.

Measured with immunoSEQ multiplex PCR; TCRdb has only the in-frame clones, and not every one. Of some 50,000 clones in the sample, roughly three fifths are singletons; the top ten hold about 29%. CDR1 is SNHLY and CDR2 is FYNNEI in the germline V gene. This CDR3 comprises 15 residues. V lost 5 bases, J lost 4 bases, and 4 bases stayed unmatched. The starting material was PBMCs, obtained after 24 months of ibrutinib treatment. This chain links TRBV2 with TRBJ2-2; 10 bases are shared with TRBD1. This clonotype was sampled from a human donor with chronic lymphocytic leukemia. DNA of the CDR3: TGTGCCAGCAGTTCCTGGACAGGGGGCACCGGGGAGCTGTTTTTT. This sequence encodes CASSSWTGGTGELFF.